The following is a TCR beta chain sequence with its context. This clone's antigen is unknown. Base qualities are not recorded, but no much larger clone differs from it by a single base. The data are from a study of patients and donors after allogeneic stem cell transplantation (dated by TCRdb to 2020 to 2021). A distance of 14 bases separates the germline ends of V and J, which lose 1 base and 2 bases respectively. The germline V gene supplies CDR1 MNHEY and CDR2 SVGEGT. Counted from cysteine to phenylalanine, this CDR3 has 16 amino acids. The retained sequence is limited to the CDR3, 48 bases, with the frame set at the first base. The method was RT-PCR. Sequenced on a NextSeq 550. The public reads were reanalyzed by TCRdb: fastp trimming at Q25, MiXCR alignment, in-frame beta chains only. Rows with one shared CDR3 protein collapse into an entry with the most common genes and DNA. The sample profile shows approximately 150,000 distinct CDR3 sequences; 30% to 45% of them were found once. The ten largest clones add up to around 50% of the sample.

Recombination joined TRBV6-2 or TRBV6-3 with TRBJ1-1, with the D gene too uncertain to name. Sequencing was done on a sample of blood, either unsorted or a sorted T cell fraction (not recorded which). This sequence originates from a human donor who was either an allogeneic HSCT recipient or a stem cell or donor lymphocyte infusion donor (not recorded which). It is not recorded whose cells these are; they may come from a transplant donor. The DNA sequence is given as TGTGCCAGCAGTTACTTGATGTTGGAAGGAAACACTGAAGCTTTCTTT. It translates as CASSYLMLEGNTEAFF.